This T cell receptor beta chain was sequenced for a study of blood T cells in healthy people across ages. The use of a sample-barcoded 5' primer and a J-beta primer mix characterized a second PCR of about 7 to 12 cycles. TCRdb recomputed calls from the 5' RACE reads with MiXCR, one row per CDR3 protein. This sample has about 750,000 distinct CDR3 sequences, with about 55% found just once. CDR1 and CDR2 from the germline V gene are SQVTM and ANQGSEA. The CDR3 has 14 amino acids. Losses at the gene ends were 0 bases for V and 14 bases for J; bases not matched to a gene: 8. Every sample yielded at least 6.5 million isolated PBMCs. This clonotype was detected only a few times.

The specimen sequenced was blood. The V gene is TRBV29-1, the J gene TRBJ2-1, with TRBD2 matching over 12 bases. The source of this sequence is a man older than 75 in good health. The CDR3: CSVEDPGLAGREFF. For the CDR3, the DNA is TGCAGCGTTGAAGATCCAGGACTAGCGGGGCGGGAGTTCTTC.